The 13 T cell receptor beta chains below all came from one sample that was sequenced in a study of blood T cell repertoires in COVID-19. Assay used: immunoSEQ multiplex PCR; TCRdb lists only in-frame clones, some missing. In the table there are 250,000 or so clones, 65% to 90% of which are singletons. The source material was peripheral blood. Receptors originate from a man aged 30-40 years with active or convalescent COVID-19.

This clone was detected only once. The V and J genes are TRBV10-2 and TRBJ2-7; 11 nucleotides agree with TRBD1. The CDR3 contains 15 residues. The ends lost 2 bases at V and 3 bases at J; junction bases unmatched: 3. The germline V gene encodes CDR1 WSHSY and CDR2 SAAADI. CDR3 DNA: TGCGCCAGCAGTGAGAGGGACAGGGGGTTCTACGAGCAGTACTTC. Translation gives CASSERDRGFYEQYF.

The chain joins TRBV7-9 to TRBJ2-2, with TRBD1 matching 10 bases. V lost 1 base to trimming and J lost 3 bases; unmatched junction nucleotides: 2. Germline V gene sequence: CDR1 SEHNR, CDR2 FQNEAQ (reference sequence). The CDR3 consists of 16 residues. In DNA, the CDR3 is TGTGCCAGCAGCTTAGGACAGGGGGCGGACACCGGGGAGCTGTTTTTT. It codes for CASSLGQGADTGELFF.

This chain connects TRBV6-6 to TRBJ1-3; D uncertain. Germline CDR1 reads MNHNY; CDR2 reads SVGAGI (reference sequence). The V and J ends lost 0 bases and 2 bases respectively, with 5 bases between them. The CDR3 is 14 residues long. This CDR3 is CASSYSRAGNTIYF. CDR3 in DNA: TGTGCCAGCAGTTACTCGAGGGCTGGAAACACCATATATTTT.

CDR3 amino acids: CASSLGGLTDTQYF. CDR3 DNA: TGTGCCAGCAGCTTGGGAGGGTTGACAGATACGCAGTATTTT. The rearrangement uses TRBV5-8 and TRBJ2-3; perhaps TRBD2 as D (5 bases). This CDR3 contains 14 residues. The V gene's germline CDR1 is SGHTS and CDR2 YDEGEE. Trimming shortened V by 0 bases and J by 3 bases, and 8 bases separated the two germline ends.

This clone was counted between two and nine times. The V and J genes are TRBV18 and TRBJ1-2; 11 nucleotides align to TRBD1. This CDR3 spans 15 amino acids. Germline V gene sequence: CDR1 KGHSH, CDR2 LQKENI. V lost 3 bases, J lost 6 bases, and 6 bases stayed unmatched. The CDR3 reads CASSPGQGAVDGYTF. The CDR3 DNA follows: TGTGCCAGCTCACCCGGACAGGGGGCGGTTGATGGCTACACCTTC.

This chain connects TRBV15 to TRBJ2-7, with 7 bases identical to TRBD1. The CDR3 has 13 amino acids. Germline values: CDR1 LNHNV, CDR2 YYDKDF (reference sequence). V shed 5 bases, J shed 6 bases, and the junction held 7 bases outside the gene matches. This CDR3 reads CATSQQGIVEQYF. DNA of the CDR3: TGTGCCACCAGCCAACAGGGGATAGTCGAGCAGTACTTC.

The chain recombines TRBV27 with TRBJ1-5, with 9 bases matching TRBD1. CDR3 length: 16 amino acids. From germline, CDR1 is MNHEY and CDR2 SMNVEV (reference sequence). Losses at the gene ends were 5 bases for V and 7 bases for J; bases not matched to a gene: 12. For the CDR3, the DNA is TGTGCCAGCAGTCTTCACTGGACAGGGGATGGGCAGCCCCAGCATTTT. It is translated as CASSLHWTGDGQPQHF.

The V call is TRBV5-6, the J call TRBJ1-2; the match to TRBD1 covers 9 bases. Trimming took 2 bases from V and 3 from J; bases not matched to a gene: 8. Germline V gives CDR1 SGHDT, CDR2 YYEEEE. This CDR3 comprises 16 residues. In nucleotides, the CDR3 is TGTGCCAGCAGCTTAAGGGACAGGGATTCATACTATGGCTACACCTTC. The encoded protein is CASSLRDRDSYYGYTF.

The chain links TRBV7-9 to TRBJ1-1; 7 bases align to TRBD1. V gave up 4 bases and J gave up 1 base; unmatched junction bases: 9. The CDR3 runs to 16 residues. Germline V CDR1 and CDR2: SEHNR, FQNEAQ (reference sequence). Here the CDR3 reads CASSSKQTGENTEAFF. The CDR3 coding sequence is TGTGCCAGCAGCTCAAAACAAACAGGGGAGAACACTGAAGCTTTCTTT.

Only one count was recorded for this clone. This rearrangement joins TRBV21-1 to TRBJ1-4. TRBV21-1 is annotated as a pseudogene. CDR3 length: 12 amino acids. CDR3 in DNA: TGTGCCAGCAGCAAAGAGCGGGAAAAACTGTTTTTT. Translating it yields CASSKEREKLFF.

The rearrangement links TRBV9 to TRBJ2-7; 7 bases align to TRBD2. The germline CDR1 and CDR2 sequences are SGDLS and YYNGEE. V lost 0 bases and J lost 6; bases outside the gene matches: 3. CDR3 size: 13 residues. Here the CDR3 reads CASSVVGGSEQYF. Written as DNA, the CDR3 is TGTGCCAGCAGCGTAGTGGGGGGGAGCGAGCAGTACTTC.

This chain links TRBV12-3 or TRBV12-4 with TRBJ2-7; D ambiguous. V lost 3 bases to trimming and J lost 6 bases, with 9 bases between them. The CDR3 is 12 amino acids. CDR3 coding DNA: TGTGCCAGCAGTTTTACCCGGTTCGAGCAGTACTTC. Encoded protein: CASSFTRFEQYF.

The chain combines TRBV5-4 with TRBJ2-3; TRBD2 matches at 14 bases. In germline, CDR1 is SGHNT, CDR2 YYREEE (reference sequence). The CDR3 is 15 residues long. Unmatched junction bases numbered 4, after V lost 4 bases and J lost 6 bases. CDR3 in amino acids: CASSRTSGGPDTQYF. The CDR3 DNA follows: TGTGCCAGCAGCCGGACTAGCGGGGGGCCGGATACGCAGTATTTT.